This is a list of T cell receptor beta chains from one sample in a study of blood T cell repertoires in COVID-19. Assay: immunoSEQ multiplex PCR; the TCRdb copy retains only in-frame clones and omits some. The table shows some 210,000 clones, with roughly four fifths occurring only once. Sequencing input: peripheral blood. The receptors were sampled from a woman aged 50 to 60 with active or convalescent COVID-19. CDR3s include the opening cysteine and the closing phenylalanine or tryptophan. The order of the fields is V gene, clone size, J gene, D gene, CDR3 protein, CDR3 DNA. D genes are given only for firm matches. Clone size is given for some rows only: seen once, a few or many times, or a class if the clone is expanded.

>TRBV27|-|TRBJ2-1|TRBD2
CASSFGLAGRYEQFF
TGTGCCAGCAGTTTTGGGCTAGCGGGAAGGTATGAGCAGTTCTTC
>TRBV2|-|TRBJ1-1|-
CATQMNTEAFF
TGTGCCACCCAGATGAACACTGAAGCTTTCTTT
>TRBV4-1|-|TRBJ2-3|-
CASSQSRGASTDTQYF
TGCGCCAGCAGCCAATCCAGGGGGGCTAGCACAGATACGCAGTATTTT
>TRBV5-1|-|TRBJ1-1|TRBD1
CASSPQGQVRTEAFF
TGCGCCAGCAGCCCCCAGGGACAGGTCCGCACTGAAGCTTTCTTT
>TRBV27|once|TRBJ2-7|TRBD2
CASSLVSGREVKYF
TGTGCCAGCAGTCTCGTGAGCGGGAGGGAAGTTAAGTACTTC
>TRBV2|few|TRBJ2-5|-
CASRDRREVKTQYF
TGTGCCAGCAGGGATAGAAGGGAGGTGAAGACCCAGTACTTC
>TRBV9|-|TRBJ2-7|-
CASARDSYEQYF
TGTGCCAGCGCCCGGGACTCCTACGAGCAGTACTTC
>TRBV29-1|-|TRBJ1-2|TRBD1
CSVELTGGSGYTF
TGCAGCGTTGAGCTGACAGGGGGAAGTGGCTACACCTTC
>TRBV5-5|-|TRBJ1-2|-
CASSLVETPGGYTF
TGTGCCAGCAGCTTGGTGGAGACCCCGGGGGGCTACACCTTC
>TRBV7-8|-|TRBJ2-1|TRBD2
CASSLAWAGGGEQFF
TGTGCCAGCAGCTTAGCTTGGGCGGGGGGTGGTGAGCAGTTCTTC
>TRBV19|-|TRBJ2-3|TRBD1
CATRRTGFRDTQYF
TGTGCCACTCGACGGACAGGGTTCAGAGATACGCAGTATTTT
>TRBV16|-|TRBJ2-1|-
CASSQTGNEQFF
TGTGCCAGCAGCCAAACGGGGAATGAGCAGTTCTTC
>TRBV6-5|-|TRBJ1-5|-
CASSPGESNQPQHF
TGTGCCAGCAGTCCCGGAGAGAGCAATCAGCCCCAGCATTTT
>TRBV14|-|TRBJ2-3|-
CASSPLVGGSTDTQYF
TGTGCCAGCAGCCCCCTGGTGGGGGGAAGCACAGATACGCAGTATTTT
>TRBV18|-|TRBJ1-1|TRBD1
CASSPGQGSNTEAFF
TGTGCCAGCTCACCAGGACAGGGCTCGAACACTGAAGCTTTCTTT
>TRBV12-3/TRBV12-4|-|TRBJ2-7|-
CASSRTVSYEQYF
TGTGCCAGCAGTAGGACAGTATCCTACGAGCAGTACTTC
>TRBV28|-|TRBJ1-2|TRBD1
CASSLSTGRSGGYTF
TGTGCCAGCAGTTTATCGACAGGGAGGTCGGGGGGCTACACCTTC
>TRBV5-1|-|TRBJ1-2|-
CASSLEGNNYGYTF
TGCGCCAGCAGCTTGGAGGGGAACAACTATGGCTACACCTTC
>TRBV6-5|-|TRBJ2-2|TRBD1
CASGRDRSTGELFF
TGTGCCTCGGGGCGGGACAGGAGTACCGGGGAGCTGTTTTTT
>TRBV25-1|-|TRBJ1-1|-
CASSAGGGTEAFF
TGTGCCAGCAGTGCGGGAGGGGGGACTGAAGCTTTCTTT
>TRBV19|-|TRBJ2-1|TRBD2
CASAGTSGGPNEQFF
TGTGCCAGCGCCGGGACTAGCGGGGGGCCCAATGAGCAGTTCTTC
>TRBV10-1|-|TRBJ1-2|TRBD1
CASSAGGVGYGYTF
TGCGCCAGCAGTGCAGGGGGTGTCGGTTATGGCTACACCTTC
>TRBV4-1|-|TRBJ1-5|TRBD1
CASSPRDSSNQPQHF
TGCGCCAGCAGCCCCAGGGACAGTAGCAATCAGCCCCAGCATTTT
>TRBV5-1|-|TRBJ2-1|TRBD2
CASSLGLAGGYNEQFF
TGCGCCAGCAGCTTGGGACTAGCGGGAGGCTACAATGAGCAGTTCTTC
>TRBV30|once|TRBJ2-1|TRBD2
CAWSVLAGGGDEQFF
TGTGCCTGGAGTGTATTAGCGGGGGGTGGGGATGAGCAGTTCTTC
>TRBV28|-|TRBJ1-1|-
CASSGFSGVGEAFF
TGTGCCAGCAGCGGTTTCTCGGGGGTCGGTGAAGCTTTCTTT
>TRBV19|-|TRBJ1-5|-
CASKVTENSNQPQHF
TGTGCCAGTAAGGTGACAGAAAATAGCAATCAGCCCCAGCATTTT
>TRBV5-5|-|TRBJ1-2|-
CASSLDRGNYGYTF
TGTGCCAGCAGCTTGGACCGCGGCAACTATGGCTACACCTTC
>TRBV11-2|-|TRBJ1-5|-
CASSLGAGGNQPQHF
TGTGCCAGCAGCTTAGGGGCAGGGGGCAATCAGCCCCAGCATTTT
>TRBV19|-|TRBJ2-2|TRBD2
CASSTSGRDTGELFF
TGTGCCAGTAGTACAAGCGGGAGGGACACCGGGGAGCTGTTTTTT
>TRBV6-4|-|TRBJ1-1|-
CASSGQAMNTEAFF
TGTGCCAGCAGTGGACAGGCCATGAACACTGAAGCTTTCTTT
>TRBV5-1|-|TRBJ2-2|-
CASSVRLPGELFF
TGCGCCAGCAGCGTGCGACTTCCCGGGGAGCTGTTTTTT
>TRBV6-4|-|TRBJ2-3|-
CASSEGASSADTQYF
TGTGCCAGCAGTGAGGGGGCCAGTAGCGCAGATACGCAGTATTTT
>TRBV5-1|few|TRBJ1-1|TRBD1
CASSWQGQGNTEAFF
TGCGCCAGCAGCTGGCAGGGACAGGGGAACACTGAAGCTTTCTTT
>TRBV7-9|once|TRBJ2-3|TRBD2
CASSFGGGFSTDTQYF
TGTGCCAGCAGCTTTGGCGGGGGGTTCAGCACAGATACGCAGTATTTT
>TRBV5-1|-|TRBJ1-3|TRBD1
CASSLPTGASGNTIYF
TGCGCCAGCAGCTTACCCACAGGGGCTTCCGGAAACACCATATATTTT
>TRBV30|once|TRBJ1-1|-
CAWSRVNTEAFF
TGTGCCTGGAGCAGGGTAAACACTGAAGCTTTCTTT
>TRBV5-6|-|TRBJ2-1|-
CASSPYWGAASSYNEQFF
TGTGCCAGCAGCCCATATTGGGGAGCCGCGAGCTCCTACAATGAGCAGTTCTTC